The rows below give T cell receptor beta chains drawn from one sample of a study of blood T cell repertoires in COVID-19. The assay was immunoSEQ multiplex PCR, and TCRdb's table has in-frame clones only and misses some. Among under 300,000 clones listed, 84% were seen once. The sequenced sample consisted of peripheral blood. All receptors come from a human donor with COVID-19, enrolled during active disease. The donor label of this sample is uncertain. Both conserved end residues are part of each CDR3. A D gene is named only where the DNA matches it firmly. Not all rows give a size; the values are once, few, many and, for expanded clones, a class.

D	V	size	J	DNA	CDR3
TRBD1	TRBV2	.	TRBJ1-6	TGTGCCAGCAGTCCACAGACAGGGGCGGCAACGGGGGCACCCCTCCACTTT	CASSPQTGAATGAPLHF
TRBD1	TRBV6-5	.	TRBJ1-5	TGTGCCAGCACTATGACAGGGTTTCAGCCCCAGCATTTT	CASTMTGFQPQHF
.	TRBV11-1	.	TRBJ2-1	TGTGCCAGCAGCTTGAACAGGGACGAGGGTCTGCAGTTCTTC	CASSLNRDEGLQFF
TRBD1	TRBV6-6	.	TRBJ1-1	TGTGCCAGCAGTCATACACAGGGGCGGAACACTGAAGCTTTCTTT	CASSHTQGRNTEAFF
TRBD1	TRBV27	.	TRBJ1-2	TGTGCCAGCAGACGCGACAGGGCTTCTAACTATGGCTACACCTTC	CASRRDRASNYGYTF
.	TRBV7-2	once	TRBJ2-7	TGTGCCAGCTCTGCGGGAAACGAGCAGTACTTC	CASSAGNEQYF
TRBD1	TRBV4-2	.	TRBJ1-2	TGTGCCAGCAGCCCGGGGGACAGGGGGAACTATGGCTACACCTTC	CASSPGDRGNYGYTF
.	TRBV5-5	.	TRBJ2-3	TGTGCCAGCACCACGGGGGTGTCTAGCACAGATACGCAGTATTTT	CASTTGVSSTDTQYF
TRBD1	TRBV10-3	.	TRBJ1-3	TGTGCCATCAGTGAGTCCCAGGGGGTCATTAGCTCTGGAAACACCATATATTTT	CAISESQGVISSGNTIYF
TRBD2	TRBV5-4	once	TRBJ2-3	TGTGCCAGCAGCTTTGGGCTAGCGGGCGAAGATACGCAGTATTTT	CASSFGLAGEDTQYF
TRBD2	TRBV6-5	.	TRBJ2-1	TGTGCCAGCAGTTCTACTAGCGGCCTTAATGAGCAGTTCTTC	CASSSTSGLNEQFF
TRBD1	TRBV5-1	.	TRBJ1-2	TGCGCCAGCAGCTTGGGCGACAGGGCTAACTATGGCTACACCTTC	CASSLGDRANYGYTF
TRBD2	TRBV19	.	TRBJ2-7	TGTGCCAGTAGTACCCCGGGGGGACTAGCGGCCAGCTCCTACGAGCAGTACTTC	CASSTPGGLAASSYEQYF
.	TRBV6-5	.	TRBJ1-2	TGTGCCAGCAGTAGAAGTGGTGGGGAGGTCTATGGCTACACCTTC	CASSRSGGEVYGYTF
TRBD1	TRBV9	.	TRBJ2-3	TGTGCCAGCAGCGTAGGGGGACAGGCTTCGCAGTATTTT	CASSVGGQASQYF
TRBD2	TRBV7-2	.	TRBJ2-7	TGTGCCAGCAGCTTAGCAGGGTGGGAGGGCCTGTACTTC	CASSLAGWEGLYF
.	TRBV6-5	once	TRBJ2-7	TGTGCCAGCAGACCCCAGGGCTCCTACGAGCAGTACTTC	CASRPQGSYEQYF
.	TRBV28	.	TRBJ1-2	TGTGCCAGCAGTTCGCCACAGGTTAACTATGGCTACACCTTC	CASSSPQVNYGYTF
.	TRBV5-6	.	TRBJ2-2	TGTGCCAGCAGCTTGGGGGCCGCGAACACCGGGGAGCTGTTTTTT	CASSLGAANTGELFF
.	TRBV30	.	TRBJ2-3	TGTGCCTGGAGTGCAGGGTCTGGCACAGATACGCAGTATTTT	CAWSAGSGTDTQYF
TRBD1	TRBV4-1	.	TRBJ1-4	TGCGCCAGCAGCCAAGGATATAGGGGGCGGAATGAAAAACTGTTTTTT	CASSQGYRGRNEKLFF
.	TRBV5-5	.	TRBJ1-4	TGTGCCAGCAGCTTGGTTCCCGGGGGGGGAAAACTGTTTTTT	CASSLVPGGGKLFF
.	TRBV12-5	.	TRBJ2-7	TGTGCTAGTGGTCCATACAGAAGCCCCTACGAGCAGTACTTC	CASGPYRSPYEQYF
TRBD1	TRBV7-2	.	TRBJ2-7	TGTGCCAGCAGCGCCCAGACAGGGCCTCCCTACGAGCAGTACTTC	CASSAQTGPPYEQYF
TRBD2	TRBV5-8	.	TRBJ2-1	TGTGCCAGCAGCTTGGATAGCGGGAACCATAATGAGCAGTTCTTC	CASSLDSGNHNEQFF
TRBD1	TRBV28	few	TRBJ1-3	TGTGCCAGCAGTTTCCCGCAGGGGGCTGGAAACACCATATATTTT	CASSFPQGAGNTIYF
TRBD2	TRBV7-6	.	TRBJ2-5	TGTGCCAGCAGCTTAGGGGCACTAGCGGGAGGAGAGACCCAGTACTTC	CASSLGALAGGETQYF
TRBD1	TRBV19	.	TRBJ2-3	TGTGCCAGTAGTACCGACAGGGGGATGACGTTGGATACGCAGTATTTT	CASSTDRGMTLDTQYF
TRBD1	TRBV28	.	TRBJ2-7	TGTGCCAGCAGTTTCTCAACAGGGGCCTACGAGCAGTACTTC	CASSFSTGAYEQYF
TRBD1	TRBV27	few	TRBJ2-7	TGTGCCAGCAGTTCCATACAGGGGACCCAATACGAGCAGTACTTC	CASSSIQGTQYEQYF
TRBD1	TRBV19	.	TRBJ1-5	TGTGCCAGTACACCCCAGTACGCCGGGACAGGGGTAAATCAGCCCCAGCATTTT	CASTPQYAGTGVNQPQHF
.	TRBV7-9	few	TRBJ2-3	TGTGCCAGCAGCTTAGCCGGGGAGTTCACAGATACGCAGTATTTT	CASSLAGEFTDTQYF
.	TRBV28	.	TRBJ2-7	TGTGCCAGCAGAGTTGGAGGGCAGCCCTACGAGCAGTACTTC	CASRVGGQPYEQYF
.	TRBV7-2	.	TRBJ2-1	TGTGCCAGCAGCTTAGGGAGCGGCAGGATGAATGAGCAGTTCTTC	CASSLGSGRMNEQFF
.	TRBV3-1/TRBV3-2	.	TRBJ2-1	TGTGCCAGCAGCCAAGCGCCAGGGAGGTATAATGAGCAGTTCTTC	CASSQAPGRYNEQFF
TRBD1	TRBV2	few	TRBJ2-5	TGTGCCAGCAACCCAGGACAGGGCGATGAGACCCAGTACTTC	CASNPGQGDETQYF
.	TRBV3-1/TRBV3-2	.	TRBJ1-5	TGTGCCAGCAGCCAAGATCCCTCCCAGCCCCAGCATTTT	CASSQDPSQPQHF
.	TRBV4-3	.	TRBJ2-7	TGCGCCAGCAGCCTGGGACACCTGAGCTCCTACGAGCAGTACTTC	CASSLGHLSSYEQYF
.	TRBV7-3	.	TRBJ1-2	TGTGCCAGCAGCCCGACAGTTAACTATGGCTACACCTTC	CASSPTVNYGYTF
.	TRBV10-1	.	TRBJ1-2	TGCGCCAGCAGTGAGTGGGGGCTTAGGCAGGCCGTTCAGAGGGGCTACACCTTC	CASSEWGLRQAVQRGYTF
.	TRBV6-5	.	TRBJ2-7	TGTGCCAGCAGAAGTTCAGGGAACAACGAGCAGTACTTC	CASRSSGNNEQYF
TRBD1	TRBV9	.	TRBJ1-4	TGTGCCAGCAGCGATAGTCGACAGGGAGCAAAACTGTTTTTT	CASSDSRQGAKLFF